This TCR beta chain was identified in a study of cytomegalovirus exposure and HLA in healthy donors. The CDR3 runs 15 residues. Trimming pared 0 bases from V and 7 bases from J, leaving 16 bases between. CDR1 is LNHNV and CDR2 is YYDKDF in the germline V gene (reference sequence). Primers for the PCR totalled 60 Vbeta and 13 Jbeta. As processed by the authors: Around 10 million of the 60 million to 90 million unique TCR beta chains counted in a later analysis were shared. Here immunoSEQ multiplex PCR was the method, and the copy in TCRdb shows in-frame clones only, minus some. V and J calls plus clone size are reproduced from that table; the DNA served to infer D and trimming. The table lists roughly 200,000 clones, almost 85% of them singletons. Turning to this clone: The antigen is undetermined.

Study results and caveats: Specific recognition of CMV antigens was confirmed in vitro for a few chains (all CMV-associated).

The chain is built from TRBV15 and TRBJ2-7, with D tentatively TRBD2 (5 bases). Sequenced: PBMCs. The receptor was isolated from a woman between 50 and 59 years old in good health and CMV-seronegative. In nucleotides, the CDR3 is TGTGCCACCAGCAGAGATCGAGGGTTCGGGGAAGAGCAGTACTTC. This translates into CATSRDRGFGEEQYF. Together with reference TRBV15 and TRBJ2-7, the CDR3 gives the full variable domain: DAMVIQNPRYQVTQFGKPVTLSCSQTLNHNVMYWYQQKSSQAPKLLFHYYDKDFNNEADTPDNFQSRRPNTSFCFLDIRSPGLGDTAMYLCATSRDRGFGEEQYFGPGTRLTVT.